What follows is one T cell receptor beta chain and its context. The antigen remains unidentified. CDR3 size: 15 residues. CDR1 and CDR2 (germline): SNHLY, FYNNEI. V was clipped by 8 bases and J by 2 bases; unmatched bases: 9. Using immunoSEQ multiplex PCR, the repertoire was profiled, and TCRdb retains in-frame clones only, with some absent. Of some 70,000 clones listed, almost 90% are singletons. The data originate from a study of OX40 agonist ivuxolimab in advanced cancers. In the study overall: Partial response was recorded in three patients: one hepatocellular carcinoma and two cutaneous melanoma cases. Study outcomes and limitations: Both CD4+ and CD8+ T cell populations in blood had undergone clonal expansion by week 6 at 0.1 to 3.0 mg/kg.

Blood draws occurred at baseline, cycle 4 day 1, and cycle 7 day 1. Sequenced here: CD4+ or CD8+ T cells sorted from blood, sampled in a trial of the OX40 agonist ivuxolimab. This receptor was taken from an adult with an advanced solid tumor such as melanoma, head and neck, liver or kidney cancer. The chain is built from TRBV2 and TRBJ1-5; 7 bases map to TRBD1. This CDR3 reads CASALGTGGNQPQHF. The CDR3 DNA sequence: TGTGCCAGCGCCCTAGGTACAGGGGGCAATCAGCCCCAGCATTTT.